This T cell receptor beta chain emerged from a study of siplizumab effects on memory and regulatory T cells. Germline V gives CDR1 SGHNT, CDR2 YENEEA. The length of the CDR3 is 17 residues. Trimming shortened V by 0 bases and J by 3 bases, and 17 bases separated the two germline ends. A note on this clone: What it recognizes is unknown.

Using a few donor pairs, the authors sequenced unstimulated naive, memory, effector memory and TEMRA subsets. Regarding the study as a whole: Both greater diversity than memory cells and a major contribution to the alloresponse seemed to characterize naive T cells.

TCRdb's copy holds only in-frame clones and misses some; the assay was immunoSEQ multiplex PCR. The repertoire consists of about 52,000 clones, with 95% to 97% occurring once and the leading ten covering over 0.6%. Input material: naive CD4+ T cells sorted from blood. The chain combines TRBV11-3 with TRBJ1-2; D is possibly TRBD1 (5 bases). The TCR comes from a human donor in good health. CDR3 in amino acids: CASSLEVWGRSDYGYTF. The CDR3 DNA follows: TGTGCCAGCAGCTTAGAGGTCTGGGGACGGAGCGACTATGGCTACACCTTC.